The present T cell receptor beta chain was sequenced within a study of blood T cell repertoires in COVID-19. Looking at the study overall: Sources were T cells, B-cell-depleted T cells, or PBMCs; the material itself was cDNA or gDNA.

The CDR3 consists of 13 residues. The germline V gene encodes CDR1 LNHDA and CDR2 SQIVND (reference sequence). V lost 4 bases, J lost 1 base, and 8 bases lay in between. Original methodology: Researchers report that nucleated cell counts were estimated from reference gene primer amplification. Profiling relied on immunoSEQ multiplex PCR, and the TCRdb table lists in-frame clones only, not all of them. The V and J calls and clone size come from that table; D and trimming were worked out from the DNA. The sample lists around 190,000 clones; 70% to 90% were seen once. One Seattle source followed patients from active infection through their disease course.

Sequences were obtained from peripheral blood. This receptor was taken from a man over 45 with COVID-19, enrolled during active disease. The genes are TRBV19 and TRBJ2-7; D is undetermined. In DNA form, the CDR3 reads TGTGCCAGTAGTAGCGGCCAATCCTACGAGCAGTACTTC. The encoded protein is CASSSGQSYEQYF.